What follows is one T cell receptor beta chain and its context. Its target is not known. The data derive from a study of OX40 agonist ivuxolimab in advanced cancers. Whole-study results and caveats: Clonal expansion was seen in CD4+ and CD8+ blood T cells by week 6 at 0.1 to 3.0 mg/kg.

The CDR3 sequence is 16 residues long. Germline-derived CDR1 and CDR2 are SGHNT and YENEEA. V was clipped by 6 bases and J by 5 bases; unmatched bases: 15. Profiling relied on immunoSEQ multiplex PCR, and the TCRdb table lists in-frame clones only, not all of them. There are roughly 64,000 clones in the sample; approximately 84% occur only once, and about 2% lies in the top ten. The origin of this receptor is an adult with an advanced solid tumor such as melanoma, head and neck, liver or kidney cancer. This chain connects TRBV11-3 to TRBJ1-1; 7 positions agree with TRBD1. This sample comprised CD4+ or CD8+ T cells sorted from blood, obtained in a trial of the OX40 agonist ivuxolimab. CDR3 nucleotide sequence: TGTGCCAGCAGGGATCGGACAGGTGGTGGGGGAACTGAAGCTTTCTTT. Protein product: CASRDRTGGGGTEAFF.